A single sample gave rise to the 26 T cell receptor beta chains below, sequenced in a study of Tregs in tolerant kidney transplant recipients. Repertoires were generated with immunoSEQ multiplex PCR, while TCRdb's copy carries only in-frame clones and drops some. The sample holds 50,000 to 75,000 clones, approximately 83% seen once. The sequencing used Tregs from blood, collected before the transplant. The receptors originated from a human donor who received a combined kidney and bone marrow transplant.

The V call is TRBV2, the J call TRBJ2-2, with 7 bases matching TRBD1. CDR3 size: 14 residues. In germline, CDR1 is SNHLY, CDR2 FYNNEI. J gave up 5 bases and V 7 bases, and 7 bases lay outside the gene matches. The CDR3, as DNA: TGTGCCAGCACGTCCTCAGGGGGAACCGGGGAGCTGTTTTTT. Translation: CASTSSGGTGELFF.

The chain has TRBV7-6 and TRBJ2-1, with TRBD2 as a possible D gene (6 bases). V gave up 0 bases and J gave up 10 bases, with 22 bases separating them. CDR1 is SGHVS, CDR2 FNYEAQ, per germline. This CDR3 has 17 amino acids. The CDR3 sequence: CASSLAHAPRESREQFF. In DNA, the CDR3 is TGTGCCAGCAGCTTAGCGCACGCTCCCCGGGAGTCCCGGGAGCAGTTCTTC.

V and J are TRBV6-5 and TRBJ1-4; the D gene is possibly TRBD1 (5 bases). The V end was cut by 7 bases, the J end by 2 bases, with 11 bases between. The CDR3 totals 14 residues. CDR1 is MNHEY and CDR2 is SVGAGI in the germline V gene. CDR3: CASKKGPTNEKLFF. The CDR3 coding sequence is TGTGCCAGCAAAAAGGGGCCGACTAATGAAAAACTGTTTTTT.

This clone has only one observation. V and J are TRBV7-9 and TRBJ2-1, with D uncertain. V gave up 5 bases and J gave up 4 bases, with 6 bases separating them. The CDR3 is made up of 12 amino acids. Germline V CDR1 and CDR2: SEHNR, FQNEAQ (reference sequence). Written as DNA, the CDR3 is TGTGCCAGCAGCGTCATTTACAATGAGCAGTTCTTC. This sequence encodes CASSVIYNEQFF.

The CDR3 DNA follows: TGCAGCGTCCAGGGGGGTTATGGCTACACCTTC. Encoded protein: CSVQGGYGYTF. The rearrangement uses TRBV29-1 and TRBJ1-2; 7 bases match TRBD1. Germline V gene sequence: CDR1 SQVTM, CDR2 ANQGSEA. The CDR3 length is 11 residues. With V trimmed by 6 bases and J by 5 bases, 3 bases remained unmatched.

This rearrangement joins TRBV7-8 to TRBJ2-5; the D gene is possibly TRBD1 (5 bases). CDR1 and CDR2 (germline): SGHVS, FQNEAQ. CDR3 size: 15 residues. V was pared by 1 base and J by 1 base, with 10 bases between. Written as DNA, the CDR3 is TGTGCCAGCAGCTTAGTTGGGGCTGCCCAAGAGACCCAGTACTTC. This gives the protein CASSLVGAAQETQYF.

The sample holds one count of this clone. V usage is TRBV5-1 and J usage is TRBJ2-2, with D maybe TRBD2 (5 bases). CDR1 is SGHRS and CDR2 is YFSETQ in the germline V gene. The germline V and J ends were trimmed by 6 bases and 0 bases, with 18 bases remaining between them. The CDR3 is 17 amino acids. CDR3 bases: TGCGCCAGCACCACCAGTGGGAGTTCGGCGAACACCGGGGAGCTGTTTTTT. This encodes CASTTSGSSANTGELFF. The entire variable domain, with the rest obtained from reference TRBV5-1 and TRBJ2-2, is as follows: KAGVTQTPRYLIKTRGQQVTLSCSPISGHRSVSWYQQTPGQGLQFLFEYFSETQRNKGNFPGRFSGRQFSNSRSEMNVSTLELGDSALYLCASTTSGSSANTGELFFGEGSRLTVL.

This clone occurred a few times. The V gene is TRBV5-1, the J gene TRBJ2-7, with 9 bases lining up with TRBD1. Per germline, CDR1 SGHRS and CDR2 YFSETQ. V lost 3 bases and J lost 0; bases outside the gene matches: 1. The CDR3 length is 14 residues. The CDR3 spells CASSYRGPSYEQYF. The CDR3 bases are TGCGCCAGCAGCTACAGGGGGCCCTCCTACGAGCAGTACTTC.

The chain combines TRBV6-1 with TRBJ2-1, with 8 nucleotides matching TRBD2. The CDR3 covers 14 residues. Looked up from germline, CDR1 is MNHNS and CDR2 is SASEGT. The V gene end was trimmed by 10 bases and the J gene end by 8 bases; junction bases not matched to a gene: 13. The CDR3 sequence is CATRASGSLYEQFF. The DNA for the CDR3 is TGTGCCACGCGGGCCAGCGGGAGTCTCTATGAGCAGTTCTTC.

V usage is TRBV7-2 and J usage is TRBJ1-2; no clear D gene. CDR1 is SGHTA, CDR2 FQGNSA, per germline. V shed 5 bases and J shed 4 bases, with 8 bases lying between them. CDR3 length: 12 amino acids. The chain's CDR3 is CASSLGLYGYTF. CDR3 coding DNA: TGTGCCAGCAGCCTCGGTCTCTATGGCTACACCTTC.

This chain links TRBV5-1 with TRBJ1-4; tentative D call: TRBD1 (5 bases). The CDR3 contains 14 residues. The V end was cut by 4 bases, the J end by 1 base, with 8 bases between. Germline-derived CDR1 and CDR2 are SGHRS and YFSETQ. The CDR3 region is CASSMGGTNEKLFF. The CDR3 nucleotides are TGCGCCAGCAGCATGGGGGGAACTAATGAAAAACTGTTTTTT.

V gene TRBV7-9 combines with J gene TRBJ2-3; 12 nucleotides agree with TRBD2. With 4 bases clipped from V and 2 bases from J, the junction kept 10 bases outside the gene matches. Per the germline V gene, CDR1 is SEHNR and CDR2 is FQNEAQ (reference sequence). The CDR3 contains 18 residues. This CDR3 reads CASSSPRLAGAHTDTQYF. DNA of the CDR3: TGTGCCAGCAGCTCGCCAAGACTAGCGGGGGCCCACACAGATACGCAGTATTTT.

J is TRBJ2-1 and V is TRBV4-3; perhaps TRBD2 as D (5 bases). In germline, CDR1 is LGHNA, CDR2 YSLEER. Trimming removed 0 bases at V and 6 bases at J, with 12 bases between. This CDR3 spans 15 amino acids. The CDR3 protein is CASSQDEPAVNEQFF. For the CDR3, the DNA is TGCGCCAGCAGCCAAGATGAGCCAGCGGTCAATGAGCAGTTCTTC.

This CDR3 reads CASTQVAWADAEQFF. CDR3 DNA sequence: TGTGCCAGCACCCAGGTCGCGTGGGCAGACGCTGAGCAGTTCTTC. V is TRBV4-2 and J is TRBJ2-1; D remains unclear. Trimming removed 7 bases at V and 9 bases at J, with 22 bases between. The CDR3 is 15 residues long. Germline CDR1 and CDR2: LGHNA and YNFKEQ.

This chain links TRBV6-5 with TRBJ2-7; D is possibly TRBD2 (5 bases). CDR1 and CDR2 from the germline V gene are MNHEY and SVGAGI. This CDR3 has 12 residues. The germline V and J ends were trimmed by 5 bases and 7 bases, with 12 bases remaining between them. CDR3 sequence reads: CASSRQPGEQYF. DNA of the CDR3: TGTGCCAGCAGTCGTCAGCCGGGGGAGCAGTACTTC.

The gene calls are TRBV10-3 and TRBJ2-5, with TRBD2 identical over 11 bases. CDR1 and CDR2 (germline): ENHRY, SYGVKD. The CDR3 contains 15 residues. V shed 2 bases and J 4 bases; nucleotides not matched to a gene: 3. Written as DNA, the CDR3 is TGTGCCATCAGTGAGAGAGGACTAGCGGGAGAGACCCAGTACTTC. Translation: CAISERGLAGETQYF.

The rearrangement uses TRBV2 and TRBJ2-3; D is uncertain. This CDR3 is 13 amino acids long. Germline V lookup: CDR1 SNHLY, CDR2 FYNNEI. Trimming removed 8 bases from V and 2 bases from J, with 11 bases in between. The CDR3 sequence: CASAPPFTDTQYF. The CDR3 DNA reads as TGTGCCAGCGCCCCGCCCTTCACAGATACGCAGTATTTT.

This clone occurred a few times. This chain uses TRBV6-6 with TRBJ1-1, with D possibly being TRBD1 (6 bases). Germline CDR1 is MNHNY and CDR2 is SVGAGI (reference sequence). This CDR3 contains 13 residues. The V and J ends lost 7 bases and 3 bases respectively, with 12 bases between them. CDR3 sequence (DNA): TGTGCCAGCAAGGGGGTGTCGGACACTGAAGCTTTCTTT. This gives the protein CASKGVSDTEAFF.

This chain connects TRBV7-8 to TRBJ2-7; D may match TRBD1 or TRBD2 (5 bases each). The CDR3 runs 15 residues. Trimming shortened V by 0 bases and J by 7 bases, and 16 bases separated the two germline ends. The V gene's germline CDR1 is SGHVS and CDR2 FQNEAQ. CDR3 sequence reads: CASSLAGRRDREQYF. The CDR3 region has the DNA TGTGCCAGCAGCTTAGCGGGACGGAGAGATCGGGAGCAGTACTTC.

The chain carries TRBV6-6 and TRBJ1-1, with a weak D call TRBD1 (5 bases). Between the trimmed V and J ends, which lost 6 bases and 3 bases, there was a span of 11 bases. CDR1 and CDR2 from the germline V gene are MNHNY and SVGAGI (reference sequence). The length of the CDR3 is 13 residues. The CDR3 DNA is TGTGCCAGCAGCCTACAGGCGGACACTGAAGCTTTCTTT. This translates into CASSLQADTEAFF.

The chain joins TRBV2 to TRBJ1-1; D might be TRBD1 (5 bases). Trimming cost V 7 bases and J 5 bases, with 20 bases left between them. The CDR3 length is 15 residues. Per the germline V gene, CDR1 is SNHLY and CDR2 is FYNNEI. CDR3 in amino acids: CASTSGGVGQTEAFF. DNA for the CDR3: TGTGCCAGCACCTCGGGGGGAGTGGGTCAAACTGAAGCTTTCTTT.

The V call is TRBV29-1, the J call TRBJ1-1; 7 nucleotides line up with TRBD1. The length of the CDR3 is 14 residues. Looked up from germline, CDR1 is SQVTM and CDR2 is ANQGSEA. The V segment lost 7 bases and the J segment 0 bases; nucleotides outside the gene matches: 8. CDR3 in amino acids: CSARKDRMNTEAFF. The CDR3 region has the DNA TGCAGCGCCCGAAAGGACAGGATGAACACTGAAGCTTTCTTT.

The chain uses TRBV28 and TRBJ2-2; 12 nucleotides agree with TRBD2. Trimming cost V 5 bases and J 3 bases; bases outside gene matches: 13. The CDR3 has 19 residues. Germline CDR1 reads MDHEN; CDR2 reads SYDVKM. The CDR3 nucleotides are TGTGCCAGCAGTCCGTCTGGGCTAGCGGGAGGGCTTTACACCGGGGAGCTGTTTTTT. Protein sequence: CASSPSGLAGGLYTGELFF.

This chain uses TRBV5-1 with TRBJ2-2, with D tentatively TRBD1 (5 bases). V shed 6 bases and J shed 6 bases, with 15 bases lying between them. There are 14 residues in the CDR3. The germline CDR1 and CDR2 sequences are SGHRS and YFSETQ. The chain's CDR3 is CASTPQTGPGELFF. In DNA form, the CDR3 reads TGCGCCAGCACGCCCCAAACAGGTCCCGGGGAGCTGTTTTTT.

The chain couples TRBV6-8 to TRBJ2-7; maybe TRBD1 (6 bases). The germline CDR1 and CDR2 sequences are MNHGY and SAAAGT. V lost 2 bases and J 1 base, leaving 9 bases between the germline ends. This CDR3 is 14 amino acids long. The CDR3 nucleotides read TGTGCCAGCAGTTACAGCAGGGGTTCCTACGAGCAGTACTTC. Protein product: CASSYSRGSYEQYF.

The rearrangement joins TRBV27 to TRBJ2-1; 12 bases are a match to TRBD1. J gave up 8 bases and V 5 bases, and 7 bases lay outside the gene matches. The CDR3 is 15 residues long. Per the germline V gene, CDR1 is MNHEY and CDR2 is SMNVEV (reference sequence). The CDR3 DNA reads as TGTGCCAGCAGTAACACCGGGACAGGGGGCCATGAGCAGTTCTTC. It yields the protein CASSNTGTGGHEQFF.